Sequencing of this T cell receptor (beta chain) was carried out in a study of CD8+ T cells in alopecia areata. Treatment defined: oral pan-JAK inhibitor, 5-10 mg twice daily. The authors extracted RNA and reverse transcribed it into cDNA as the sequencing template. Clones were sequenced by immunoSEQ multiplex PCR, and TCRdb holds only the in-frame ones, with some missing. Of around 100,000 clones detected, 60% to 80% appear once; the ten largest clones hold roughly a sixth. Germline V CDR1 and CDR2: LNHNV, YYDKDF (reference sequence). The CDR3 totals 12 residues. V was cut by 6 bases and J by 5 bases, with 11 bases left in between.

The chain carries TRBV15 and TRBJ2-7; the D is unclear. This sample comprised CD8+ T cells sorted from blood, obtained around week 46, from a patient treated with tofacitinib. The receptor was isolated from a human donor with alopecia areata. The DNA of the CDR3 is TGTGCCACCAGTGAAGACCGGGACGAGCAGTACTTC. This sequence encodes CATSEDRDEQYF.